This T cell receptor beta chain was sequenced during a study of blood T cell repertoires in COVID-19. Generated by immunoSEQ multiplex PCR, the TCRdb table keeps only in-frame clones and is missing some. The top ten hold about 5.5% of the sample, which has about 280,000 clones, about 83% seen once. V trimming: 1 base; J trimming: 4 bases; junction bases outside the gene matches: 6. Germline CDR1 reads SGHKS; CDR2 reads YYEKEE (reference sequence). The CDR3 runs to 15 residues. The receptor was isolated from a woman aged 40 to 50 who had recovered from COVID-19. The chain recombines TRBV5-5 with TRBJ2-7, with 9 bases fitting TRBD2. Input material: PBMCs or T cells enriched from blood (not recorded which). The CDR3 sequence is CASSLSLAGTYEQYF. DNA of the CDR3: TGTGCCAGCAGCTTGTCGCTAGCGGGGACTTACGAGCAGTACTTC.